Following are 31 T cell receptor beta chains from one sample sequenced in a study of PD-L1 blockade in urothelial cancer. Profiling relied on immunoSEQ multiplex PCR, and the TCRdb table lists in-frame clones only, not all of them. The top ten clones hold about 2.2% of a sample with 100,000 or so clones, roughly 88% of them seen once. The sample was PBMCs, taken around atezolizumab (anti-PD-L1) treatment. These receptors all come from a man over 45 with urothelial cancer.

This chain uses TRBV7-8 with TRBJ2-1, with TRBD1 as a possible D gene (6 bases). With 2 bases removed from V and 3 bases from J, the gap between germline ends came to 14 bases. Germline lookup yields CDR1 SGHVS and CDR2 FQNEAQ. The CDR3 covers 16 residues. The CDR3 region is CASSLSRTELYNEQFF. As DNA, the CDR3 is TGTGCCAGCAGCTTATCTAGGACAGAACTCTACAATGAGCAGTTCTTC.

This chain uses TRBV28 with TRBJ2-1; D ambiguous. CDR3 length: 15 residues. V was pared by 7 bases and J by 1 base, with 14 bases between. The V gene's germline CDR1 is MDHEN and CDR2 SYDVKM. The CDR3 DNA is TGTGCCAGCACCTCGCCGAGGAGTTCCTACAATGAGCAGTTCTTC. This codes for CASTSPRSSYNEQFF.

V gene TRBV6-1 combines with J gene TRBJ2-1, with 10 bases aligning to TRBD2. The germline gives CDR1 MNHNS, CDR2 SASEGT. The CDR3 spans 14 residues. The junction had 7 bases not matched to a gene; V was cut back by 5 bases and J by 9 bases. CDR3 nucleotides: TGTGCCAGCAGTTTTAGCGGGAGGAGTGGTGAGCAGTTCTTC. Its translation is CASSFSGRSGEQFF.

This clone came up once. V and J are TRBV7-3 and TRBJ1-1; a possible D gene is TRBD1 (6 bases). Germline V gene sequence: CDR1 SGHTA, CDR2 FQGTGA. Trimming pared 5 bases from V and 1 base from J, leaving 8 bases between. There are 13 residues in the CDR3. CDR3 loop: CASSMDRNTEAFF. The CDR3 DNA sequence: TGTGCCAGCAGCATGGACAGGAACACTGAAGCTTTCTTT.

V usage is TRBV7-8 and J usage is TRBJ2-2; a possible D gene is TRBD1 (5 bases). The CDR3 extends over 15 amino acids. V was trimmed by 3 bases and J by 4 bases, leaving 12 bases between them. Germline lookup yields CDR1 SGHVS and CDR2 FQNEAQ. The CDR3 reads CASSFSAQGTGELFF. CDR3 in DNA: TGTGCCAGCAGCTTTTCGGCTCAGGGCACCGGGGAGCTGTTTTTT.

The rearrangement joins TRBV2 to TRBJ2-3, with D possibly being TRBD2 (5 bases). This CDR3 comprises 12 residues. Germline V gene lookup returns CDR1 SNHLY and CDR2 FYNNEI. The ends were cut back, 10 bases at V and 8 bases at J, with 16 bases in the middle. Here the CDR3 reads CAMLLGRSTQYF. The CDR3 coding sequence is TGTGCCATGCTACTAGGACGGAGTACGCAGTATTTT.

This clone was recorded only once. The gene calls are TRBV28 and TRBJ1-6, with D unclear. CDR3 length equals 14 residues. Trimming took off 3 bases at V and 5 bases at J, with 8 bases between the two ends. Germline V lookup: CDR1 MDHEN, CDR2 SYDVKM. CDR3 bases: TGTGCCAGCAGTTTGCGGTTAGATAATTCACCCCTCCACTTT. Amino acids: CASSLRLDNSPLHF. Complete variable domain (other parts from reference TRBV28 and TRBJ1-6): DVKVTQSSRYLVKRTGEKVFLECVQDMDHENMFWYRQDPGLGLRLIYFSYDVKMKEKGDIPEGYSVSREKKERFSLILESASTNQTSMYLCASSLRLDNSPLHFGNGTRLTVT.

This clone has just a few counts. This chain uses TRBV7-3 with TRBJ2-3; D call uncertain. V lost 5 bases and J 2 bases, leaving 14 bases between the germline ends. CDR1 and CDR2 from the germline V gene are SGHTA and FQGTGA. The CDR3 runs to 15 residues. The DNA for the CDR3 is TGTGCCAGCAGCGGAAGGCTAGGAAACACAGATACGCAGTATTTT. It translates to CASSGRLGNTDTQYF.

This chain connects TRBV28 to TRBJ2-2; D unclear. The germline gives CDR1 MDHEN, CDR2 SYDVKM. V shed 8 bases and J shed 4 bases, with 11 bases lying between them. The CDR3 consists of 13 residues. The chain's CDR3 is CASLPFGTGELFF. The CDR3 DNA reads as TGTGCCAGCCTACCATTTGGCACCGGGGAGCTGTTTTTT.

This chain links TRBV5-1 with TRBJ1-1; no clear D. The V end lost 0 bases, the J end lost 1 base, and 7 bases lay between the germline ends. The CDR3 totals 14 residues. Germline CDR1 and CDR2: SGHRS and YFSETQ. CDR3 residues: CASSLEAGNTEAFF. In DNA, the CDR3 is TGCGCCAGCAGCTTGGAGGCGGGGAACACTGAAGCTTTCTTT.

The rearrangement links TRBV7-9 to TRBJ2-1; 9 bases fit TRBD1. J gave up 6 bases and V 8 bases, and 11 bases lay outside the gene matches. The CDR3 is 15 residues long. Germline CDR1 SEHNR, CDR2 FQNEAQ (reference sequence). The CDR3 DNA sequence: TGTGCCAGCGACGCAGGGACAGGGTTACGCAATGAGCAGTTCTTC. Translated: CASDAGTGLRNEQFF.

A single count supports this clone. The chain carries TRBV9 and TRBJ2-2, with TRBD2 identical over 7 bases. The CDR3 totals 14 residues. The germline V gene has CDR1 SGDLS and CDR2 YYNGEE. With V trimmed by 0 bases and J by 5 bases, 1 base remained unmatched. CDR3 in amino acids: CASSVGGGTGELFF. The CDR3 nucleotides read TGTGCCAGCAGCGTAGGGGGAGGGACCGGGGAGCTGTTTTTT.

V gene TRBV2 combines with J gene TRBJ2-5; 7 nucleotides agree with TRBD1. V shed 8 bases and J 5 bases; nucleotides not matched to a gene: 8. The CDR3 length is 13 residues. Germline assignment: CDR1 SNHLY and CDR2 FYNNEI. The CDR3 spells CASHRGRSETQYF. The CDR3 DNA reads TGTGCCAGCCACAGGGGACGGAGTGAGACCCAGTACTTC. Filled out from reference TRBV2 and TRBJ2-5, the complete variable domain reads EPEVTQTPSHQVTQMGQEVILRCVPISNHLYFYWYRQILGQKVEFLVSFYNNEISEKSEIFDDQFSVERPDGSNFTLKIRSTKLEDSAMYFCASHRGRSETQYFGPGTRLLVL.

The V gene is TRBV15, the J gene TRBJ2-5, with D maybe TRBD2 (6 bases). V was trimmed by 0 bases and J by 5 bases, leaving 16 bases between them. Germline CDR1 is LNHNV and CDR2 is YYDKDF (reference sequence). The length of the CDR3 is 16 residues. CDR3 in DNA: TGTGCCACCAGCAGAGATCGGTCAGTAGGAGGGGAGACCCAGTACTTC. Protein: CATSRDRSVGGETQYF.

V and J are TRBV7-9 and TRBJ2-7; 9 bases are shared with TRBD2. This CDR3 is 16 amino acids long. Germline V gives CDR1 SEHNR, CDR2 FQNEAQ (reference sequence). V trimming: 5 bases; J trimming: 0 bases; junction bases outside the gene matches: 8. The CDR3 region has the DNA TGTGCCAGCAGCCCCACTAGCGGGCAGCCCTCCTACGAGCAGTACTTC. It encodes CASSPTSGQPSYEQYF.

This chain joins TRBV5-1 and TRBJ1-2, with D possibly matching TRBD1 (6 bases). The CDR3 is made up of 13 amino acids. The germline V gene encodes CDR1 SGHRS and CDR2 YFSETQ. With 2 bases removed from V and 6 bases from J, the gap between germline ends came to 11 bases. The CDR3 loop is CASSFSGVNGYTF. The CDR3 DNA is TGCGCCAGCAGCTTTTCAGGGGTGAATGGCTACACCTTC.

This clone was seen a few times. For the CDR3, the DNA is TGTGCCAGCAGTTTAACAGGGAGTCAGCCCCAGCATTTT. Translated: CASSLTGSQPQHF. The V gene is TRBV2, the J gene TRBJ1-5, with TRBD1 as a possible D gene (6 bases). Germline CDR1 and CDR2: SNHLY and FYNNEI. V lost 5 bases to trimming and J lost 6 bases, with 11 bases between them. The CDR3 is made up of 13 amino acids.

The CDR3 protein is CASSRDKGGYEQYF. CDR3 coding DNA: TGTGCCAGCAGCAGGGACAAAGGGGGCTACGAGCAGTACTTC. The J gene is TRBJ2-7, the V gene TRBV11-2, with D possibly being TRBD1 (6 bases). The V gene lost 5 bases and the J gene lost 3 bases, with 14 bases spanning the gap. The CDR3 extends over 14 amino acids. From germline, CDR1 is SGHAT and CDR2 FQNNGV.

The V gene is TRBV5-1, the J gene TRBJ2-5, with 12 bases that match TRBD2. The V and J ends lost 4 bases and 2 bases, in that order; junction bases with no gene match: 6. CDR1 SGHRS and CDR2 YFSETQ come from the germline V gene. The CDR3 runs 16 residues. The CDR3 region has the DNA TGCGCCAGCAGCACGGGACTAGCGGGCTTTCAAGAGACCCAGTACTTC. This gives the protein CASSTGLAGFQETQYF.

Only one count was recorded for this clone. The same CDR3 can be traced to other DNA sequences in this sample. This chain joins TRBV15 and TRBJ1-2, with TRBD1 matching 7 bases. This CDR3 region has 14 residues. J gave up 5 bases and V 5 bases, and 8 bases lay outside the gene matches. Germline CDR1 is LNHNV and CDR2 is YYDKDF (reference sequence). The CDR3 DNA follows: TGTGCCACCAGCGTACCGGGACAGCCGTATGGCTACACCTTC. Encoded protein: CATSVPGQPYGYTF.

With regard to this clone: The junction does not match germline at one end; this may be a read error. The J gene is TRBJ2-5, the V gene TRBV7-7; weak D call: TRBD2 (5 bases). Germline V gives CDR1 SSHAT, CDR2 FNYEAQ (reference sequence). This CDR3 contains 14 residues. The CDR3 DNA reads TGTGCTAGCAGCCCCTCCGGGGTCCAAAAGACCCAGTACTTC. Protein sequence: CASSPSGVQKTQYF.

The gene calls are TRBV19 and TRBJ2-7; TRBD2 matches at 13 bases. The CDR3 covers 16 residues. Trimming removed 8 bases from V and 2 bases from J; junction bases left unmatched: 9. Germline lookup yields CDR1 LNHDA and CDR2 SQIVND (reference sequence). The CDR3 here is CASSQGTSGIAYEQYF. CDR3 sequence (DNA): TGTGCCAGTTCTCAAGGGACTAGCGGGATTGCCTACGAGCAGTACTTC.

The chain has TRBV5-4 and TRBJ2-3, with 7 bases lining up with TRBD1. In germline, CDR1 is SGHNT, CDR2 YYREEE (reference sequence). There are 15 residues in the CDR3. The ends lost 5 bases at V and 8 bases at J; junction bases unmatched: 14. CDR3 region: CASRRGTEGSGTQYF. DNA for the CDR3: TGTGCCAGCAGGAGGGGGACAGAAGGAAGTGGTACGCAGTATTTT.

The chain employs TRBV5-6 and TRBJ2-1, with D tentatively TRBD2 (6 bases). Trimming cost V 1 base and J 1 base, with 12 bases left between them. Germline V gives CDR1 SGHDT, CDR2 YYEEEE. The CDR3 has 16 residues. CDR3 DNA: TGTGCCAGCAGCTTGACGGGAGAGGGGTCCTACAATGAGCAGTTCTTC. Amino acid sequence: CASSLTGEGSYNEQFF.

The CDR3 DNA is TGTGCCAGCAGTTTACGACTTGCGACCCAGTACTTC. Translating it yields CASSLRLATQYF. The chain couples TRBV28 to TRBJ2-5; D unclear. V lost 2 bases, J lost 7 bases, and 8 bases lay in between. There are 12 residues in the CDR3. The germline gives CDR1 MDHEN, CDR2 SYDVKM.

This chain joins TRBV5-1 and TRBJ1-2; D is unclear. This CDR3 is built from 16 residues. V lost 5 bases to trimming and J lost 2 bases, with 19 bases between them. Germline CDR1 is SGHRS and CDR2 is YFSETQ. The CDR3 spells CASRQQTLNENYGYTF. The CDR3, as DNA: TGCGCCAGCAGGCAACAGACCCTAAACGAGAACTATGGCTACACCTTC.

The chain joins TRBV11-2 to TRBJ2-2; weak D call: TRBD1 (5 bases). V lost 2 bases and J 2 bases, leaving 9 bases between the germline ends. Germline-derived CDR1 and CDR2 are SGHAT and FQNNGV. The CDR3 is made up of 15 amino acids. This CDR3 is CASSLLDRNTGELFF. CDR3 in DNA: TGTGCCAGCAGCTTATTAGACAGAAACACCGGGGAGCTGTTTTTT.

This sequence joins TRBV30 and TRBJ2-3; TRBD2 agrees at 13 bases. CDR1 GTSNPN and CDR2 SVGIG come from the germline V gene (reference sequence). Losses at the gene ends were 3 bases for V and 6 bases for J; bases not matched to a gene: 3. The CDR3 sequence is 14 residues long. The CDR3 DNA sequence: TGTGCCTGGAGACTAGCGGGAGGGGGTGATACGCAGTATTTT. Translated, it gives CAWRLAGGGDTQYF.

The chain carries TRBV7-6 and TRBJ2-2; D is perhaps TRBD2 (6 bases). Trimming left V 2 bases short and J 1 base short, with 11 bases between. The germline V gene encodes CDR1 SGHVS and CDR2 FNYEAQ. The CDR3 is 16 residues long. CDR3 sequence reads: CASSLNRGRNTGELFF. The CDR3, as DNA: TGTGCCAGCAGCTTAAACCGGGGGAGGAACACCGGGGAGCTGTTTTTT.

The chain uses TRBV6-7 and TRBJ2-2; maybe TRBD2 (6 bases). TRBV6-7 is placed among ORFs of uncertain function. CDR3 size: 17 residues. Trimming removed 2 bases at V and 2 bases at J, with 15 bases between. In nucleotides, the CDR3 is TGTGCCAGCAGTTACCCCCTCCGGGACTCCAACACCGGGGAGCTGTTTTTT. Amino acid sequence: CASSYPLRDSNTGELFF.

V usage is TRBV6-5 and J usage is TRBJ2-1; 15 bases match TRBD2. The CDR3 is 14 residues long. V dropped 7 bases and J dropped 12; count of bases not matched to a gene: 7. Germline-derived CDR1 and CDR2 are MNHEY and SVGAGI. CDR3 sequence reads: CASIQPGLAGGQFF. CDR3 DNA: TGTGCCAGCATTCAGCCGGGACTAGCGGGAGGGCAGTTCTTC.